This T cell receptor (beta chain) was retrieved from a study of OX40 agonist ivuxolimab in advanced cancers. About the study: Eligibility admitted prior anti-PD-1, anti-PD-L1 or anti-CTLA-4 therapy; around 42% had some.

Study-wide results and caveats: At doses 0.1 to 3.0 mg/kg, CD4+ and CD8+ clones expanded. The specificity for antigen of the expanded peripheral T cells was not determined.

Trimming shortened V by 2 bases and J by 1 base, and 10 bases separated the two germline ends. The CDR3 covers 15 residues. Germline-derived CDR1 and CDR2 are SGHTS and YDEGEE. Patients who had autoimmune disease history or got systemic immunosuppression were left out. Measured with immunoSEQ multiplex PCR; TCRdb has only the in-frame clones, and not every one. Among more than 80,000 clones listed, 93% were seen once. Of note for this clone: Antigen specificity is unknown.

This receptor was identified in an adult with an advanced solid tumor such as melanoma, head and neck, liver or kidney cancer. The chain uses TRBV5-8 and TRBJ1-5, with a possible D match to TRBD1 (5 bases). The input for sequencing was CD4+ or CD8+ T cells sorted from blood, taken in a trial of the OX40 agonist ivuxolimab. CDR3 in amino acids: CASSFRVRSNQPQHF. Written as DNA, the CDR3 is TGTGCCAGCAGCTTCAGGGTGCGGAGCAATCAGCCCCAGCATTTT.